The 28 T cell receptor beta chains below all came from one sample that was sequenced in a study of blood T cells in healthy people across ages. A sample-barcoded 5' primer and a J-beta primer mix were used in a second PCR of about 7 to 12 cycles. MiXCR, run by TCRdb on the 5' RACE reads, gives a single entry per CDR3 protein. Of 1 million or so distinct CDR3 sequences in the sample, almost 25% were seen once. The data were also submitted as part of a second study, on T cells of mothers and their children.

Specimen: blood. These receptors all come from a girl aged 2-9 years in good health.

The V gene is TRBV12-3 or TRBV12-4, the J gene TRBJ2-5; D perhaps matches TRBD1 (7 bases). Trimming took off 5 bases at V and 5 bases at J, with 21 bases between the two ends. The CDR3 is 16 residues long. The CDR3 region is CASSTRMTGRRETQYF. DNA of the CDR3: TGTGCCAGCAGTACCCGAATGACAGGGAGGAGGGAGACCCAGTACTTC.

V gene TRBV20-1 combines with J gene TRBJ1-1, with 8 bases that match TRBD1. The length of the CDR3 is 16 residues. Looked up from germline, CDR1 is DFQATT and CDR2 is SNEGSKA (reference sequence). The ends lost 3 bases at V and 7 bases at J; junction bases unmatched: 16. CDR3 nucleotides: TGCAGTGCTAGGCCCACACTCAGGACAGGGCCCTATGAAGCTTTCTTT. Translated: CSARPTLRTGPYEAFF.

A few counts support this clonotype. The chain combines TRBV7-8 with TRBJ2-5, with TRBD2 identical over 9 bases. V trimming: 2 bases; J trimming: 4 bases; junction bases outside the gene matches: 8. The CDR3 contains 16 residues. The V gene's germline CDR1 is SGHVS and CDR2 FQNEAQ. The DNA for the CDR3 is TGTGCCAGCAGCTTATTCGCGGGAGGGTTAATAGAGACCCAGTACTTC. It translates to CASSLFAGGLIETQYF.

The sample holds a few counts of this clonotype. The chain carries TRBV4-1 and TRBJ2-7; the D is unclear. V lost 6 bases and J 0 bases, leaving 15 bases between the germline ends. The CDR3 consists of 15 residues. Germline V gives CDR1 MGHRA, CDR2 YSYEKL. The CDR3 coding sequence is TGCGCCAGCAGTCCCTCGGATCACGACTCCTACGAGCAGTACTTC. Its protein product is CASSPSDHDSYEQYF.

The rearrangement uses TRBV5-1 and TRBJ1-2; TRBD1 agrees at 11 bases. The trim removed 8 bases at V and 3 bases at J, leaving 3 bases unmatched. The CDR3 runs 13 residues. Looked up from germline, CDR1 is SGHRS and CDR2 is YFSETQ. CDR3 DNA sequence: TGCGCCAGTTCGGGACAGGGGGACTATGGCTACACCTTC. The encoded protein is CASSGQGDYGYTF.

This rearrangement joins TRBV18 to TRBJ2-5, with 10 bases that match TRBD1. Gene TRBJ2-7 matches the end of the DNA better, so the J call may be wrong. Germline CDR1 is KGHSH and CDR2 is LQKENI. The CDR3 has 14 amino acids. The CDR3, as DNA: TGTGCCAGCTCACCATCCGGGACAGGGGACGAGCAGTACTTC. Translated, it gives CASSPSGTGDEQYF.

The rearrangement joins TRBV19 to TRBJ1-2, with 12 bases matching TRBD1. The CDR3 is made up of 13 amino acids. Germline V CDR1 and CDR2: LNHDA, SQIVND (reference sequence). The CDR3 region is CATGGQGAPGYTF. For the CDR3, the DNA is TGTGCTACCGGGGGACAGGGGGCTCCCGGCTACACCTTC.

V is TRBV20-1 and J is TRBJ2-7; D is ambiguous. Germline CDR1 DFQATT, CDR2 SNEGSKA (reference sequence). The CDR3 is made up of 15 amino acids. V was clipped by 1 base and J by 1 base, with 14 bases between them. CDR3 nucleotides: TGCAGTGCTAGAGGGTTGATCGTCGGGTCCTACGAGCAGTACTTC. This encodes CSARGLIVGSYEQYF.

This clonotype was seen more than once but under ten times. The chain combines TRBV4-1 with TRBJ1-1; 8 nucleotides match TRBD1. The CDR3 is 18 amino acids. The V and J ends lost 1 base and 4 bases, in that order; junction bases with no gene match: 14. CDR1 and CDR2 from the germline V gene are MGHRA and YSYEKL. The CDR3 DNA sequence: TGCGCCAGCAGCCAAGGTATCATTAAGGCAGGGGGCATCACTGAAGCTTTCTTT. Protein product: CASSQGIIKAGGITEAFF.

Here the CDR3 DNA reads TGTGCCAGTAGTATTGGACTAGCGGAAGCCTACGAGCAGTACTTC. Encoded protein: CASSIGLAEAYEQYF. This rearrangement joins TRBV19 to TRBJ2-7; 10 bases agree with TRBD2. Germline trimming cut 3 bases from V and 2 bases from J; bases unmatched to any gene: 4. The CDR3 covers 15 residues. Germline V CDR1 and CDR2: LNHDA, SQIVND (reference sequence).

This clonotype was detected only a few times. This chain joins TRBV7-8 and TRBJ2-7; 8 bases are a match to TRBD2. J was trimmed by 1 base and V by 1 base; bases with no gene match: 3. The germline gives CDR1 SGHVS, CDR2 FQNEAQ. CDR3 size: 15 residues. As DNA, the CDR3 is TGTGCCAGCAGCTTAGAGGGACTAGGTTCCTACGAGCAGTACTTC. Translating gives CASSLEGLGSYEQYF.

This clonotype was recorded a few times. This rearrangement joins TRBV15 to TRBJ2-3; no definite D call. The CDR3 spans 13 residues. Deletions cut 6 bases from V and 0 bases from J, with 7 bases between. Germline V gene sequence: CDR1 LNHNV, CDR2 YYDKDF (reference sequence). CDR3 bases: TGTGCCACCAGAAAGGGCAGCACAGATACGCAGTATTTT. Protein product: CATRKGSTDTQYF.

In this sample, this clonotype turned up a few times. This chain uses TRBV20-1 with TRBJ2-3; 8 bases are shared with TRBD2. Germline-derived CDR1 and CDR2 are DFQATT and SNEGSKA (reference sequence). CDR3 length: 14 amino acids. V shed 4 bases, J shed 6 bases, and the junction held 9 bases outside the gene matches. The CDR3 loop reads CSANTGGYLDTQYF. The CDR3 bases are TGCAGTGCTAACACGGGGGGGTACTTGGATACGCAGTATTTT.

This clonotype was picked up a small number of times. The J gene is TRBJ2-1, the V gene TRBV7-9; 8 nucleotides match TRBD1. Germline CDR1 and CDR2: SEHNR and FQNEAQ (reference sequence). Unmatched junction bases numbered 8, after V lost 6 bases and J lost 7 bases. CDR3 size: 14 residues. The CDR3 bases are TGTGCCAGCAGAGCCCCAACAGGGGGGAATGAGCAGTTCTTC. Translated: CASRAPTGGNEQFF.

In its sample, this clonotype was seen a few times. This sequence joins TRBV7-2 and TRBJ1-2, with D unclear. CDR3 size: 14 residues. Trimming left V 1 base short and J 0 bases short, with 6 bases between. Germline values: CDR1 SGHTA, CDR2 FQGNSA. The CDR3 coding sequence is TGTGCCAGCAGCTTAGGCCGAGCTAACTATGGCTACACCTTC. Its protein product is CASSLGRANYGYTF. Supplemented by reference TRBV7-2 and TRBJ1-2, the full variable domain reads GAGVSQSPSNKVTEKGKDVELRCDPISGHTALYWYRQSLGQGLEFLIYFQGNSAPDKSGLPSDRFSAERTGGSVSTLTIQRTQQEDSAVYLCASSLGRANYGYTFGSGTRLTVV.

V is TRBV29-1 and J is TRBJ1-3; 7 bases agree with TRBD1. CDR3 size: 14 residues. After removal of 6 bases from V and 2 bases from J, the junction contained 7 bases not matched to a gene. Germline values: CDR1 SQVTM, CDR2 ANQGSEA. The CDR3 spells CSVAGQLAGNTIYF. In nucleotides, the CDR3 is TGCAGCGTGGCGGGACAGTTGGCTGGAAACACCATATATTTT.

This chain links TRBV28 with TRBJ2-1; 7 nucleotides match TRBD2. Germline V lookup: CDR1 MDHEN, CDR2 SYDVKM. There are 15 residues in the CDR3. J gave up 3 bases and V 9 bases, and 11 bases lay outside the gene matches. CDR3 loop: CASNFLGEGYNEQFF. CDR3 nucleotide sequence: TGTGCCAGTAATTTTCTGGGGGAGGGCTACAATGAGCAGTTCTTC.

This clonotype was counted only a few times. The chain has TRBV5-1 and TRBJ2-5; no clear D gene. V was trimmed by 0 bases and J by 11 bases, leaving 14 bases between them. The CDR3 runs to 13 residues. Germline lookup yields CDR1 SGHRS and CDR2 YFSETQ. The CDR3 sequence is CASSLVEAMQQYF. The CDR3 DNA is TGCGCCAGCAGCTTGGTAGAAGCTATGCAGCAGTACTTC.

The chain carries TRBV5-1 and TRBJ2-2; D is unresolved. Per the germline V gene, CDR1 is SGHRS and CDR2 is YFSETQ. The CDR3 has 13 residues. V lost 2 bases and J lost 6, with 8 bases in between. The CDR3 protein is CASSFRYPGELFF. In nucleotides, the CDR3 is TGCGCCAGCAGCTTTCGTTACCCCGGGGAGCTGTTTTTT.

This chain joins TRBV6-4 and TRBJ2-2, with TRBD1 matching over 8 bases. V was pared by 0 bases and J by 0 bases, with 6 bases of the junction left unmatched. This CDR3 has 18 residues. Germline V gene sequence: CDR1 MRHNA, CDR2 SNTAGT. Here the CDR3 DNA reads TGTGCCAGCAGTGACTCTCCGGGCAGGGGGCCGAACACCGGGGAGCTGTTTTTT. Translation: CASSDSPGRGPNTGELFF.

The gene calls are TRBV29-1 and TRBJ2-1; the D gene is possibly TRBD2 (6 bases). This CDR3 spans 11 amino acids. Trimming left V 4 bases short and J 9 bases short, with 10 bases between. The germline gives CDR1 SQVTM, CDR2 ANQGSEA. The CDR3 bases are TGCAGCGTTGGGCAGGGAGGTGAGCAGTTCTTC. Protein product: CSVGQGGEQFF.

As for this clonotype: One junction end disagrees with the germline gene, perhaps due to a read error. The chain is built from TRBV11-2 and TRBJ2-4; 7 nucleotides match TRBD2. Germline assignment: CDR1 SGHAT and CDR2 FQNNGV. CDR3 size: 14 residues. This CDR3 reads CASSPGGAKNTQYF. CDR3 nucleotide sequence: TGTGCCAGCAGCCCGGGGGGTGCCAAAAACACTCAGTACTTC.

The chain joins TRBV7-9 to TRBJ2-5, with 9 bases aligning to TRBD1. With the DNA end fitting TRBJ2-7 better, the J assignment may be wrong. The CDR3 runs to 14 residues. Germline V gene lookup returns CDR1 SEHNR and CDR2 FQNEAQ (reference sequence). The CDR3 spells CASRRQGGHYEQYF. In DNA form, the CDR3 reads TGTGCCTCCAGAAGACAGGGGGGACACTACGAGCAGTACTTC.

The gene calls are TRBV12-3 or TRBV12-4 and TRBJ1-1, with D perhaps TRBD1 (5 bases). The CDR3 is 17 amino acids. With 2 bases removed from V and 1 base from J, the gap between germline ends came to 17 bases. CDR3 DNA sequence: TGTGCCAGCAGTTTAAGGGGATACGACCCCCCGAACACTGAAGCTTTCTTT. Amino acids: CASSLRGYDPPNTEAFF.

The table lists this clonotype with a few counts. The chain is built from TRBV4-2 and TRBJ2-5; 7 bases are a match to TRBD1. This CDR3 spans 13 amino acids. CDR1 is LGHNA, CDR2 YNFKEQ, per germline. The J segment lost 1 base and the V segment lost 9 bases, leaving 5 bases of the junction unmatched. As DNA, the CDR3 is TGTGCCAGTGGTGGGGACAGCCAAGAGACCCAGTACTTC. This encodes CASGGDSQETQYF.

This clonotype has just a few counts. This chain joins TRBV4-2 and TRBJ1-2; 7 nucleotides line up with TRBD1. Germline CDR1 reads LGHNA; CDR2 reads YNFKEQ. The CDR3 is made up of 14 amino acids. The V and J ends lost 4 bases and 3 bases, in that order; junction bases with no gene match: 5. The CDR3 DNA reads TGTGCCAGCAGCCCGACAGGGTTCTACTATGGCTACACCTTC. Protein product: CASSPTGFYYGYTF.

This chain uses TRBV24-1 with TRBJ2-3; weak D call: TRBD2 (5 bases). The length of the CDR3 is 18 residues. CDR1 is KGHDR and CDR2 is SFDVKD in the germline V gene. V was clipped by 0 bases and J by 2 bases, with 17 bases between them. This chain's CDR3 is CATSDLVREQDLTDTQYF. CDR3 DNA sequence: TGTGCCACCAGTGATTTGGTGAGGGAGCAAGACCTCACAGATACGCAGTATTTT.

This clonotype was detected a few times. The chain recombines TRBV28 with TRBJ2-1; D unclear. The J call may be wrong; the DNA end is better matched by TRBJ2-7. CDR3 length: 13 residues. Looked up from germline, CDR1 is MDHEN and CDR2 is SYDVKM. CDR3 in DNA: TGTGCCAGCAGTCGCTATCACTCCTACGAGCAGTACTTC. As protein: CASSRYHSYEQYF.